This T cell receptor beta chain comes out of a study of identical twins (dated by TCRdb to the mid-2010s). Concerning the study at large: To test whether fetal clonotypes persist, the study used deep sequencing on TCR alpha and beta repertoires from monozygotic twins, unrelated adults of various ages, and cord blood. Replicate twin experiments were performed at different times using different library preparation protocols to rule out contamination.

In this sample, this clonotype turned up a few times. It has no known antigen specificity. Base-call qualities are not available, and no considerably larger clone is one nucleotide away. What the authors observed across the whole study: Because the same donors could not be followed over many years, conclusions were based on cross-sectional statistical analysis. Zero-insertion analyses could be partly confounded by invariant T cells such as MAIT and iNKT, although diverse VJ usage argued against such confounding for most clonotypes. Recombination models systematically underestimated out-of-frame TCR alpha sharing in monozygotic twins but agreed with sharing between unrelated individuals. Compared with coincidental sharing between unrelated individuals, an excess of low generation-probability sequences was observed among out-of-frame TCR alpha sequences shared between twins. In beta out-of-frame sequences, excess twin sharing was weaker, because having fewer shared sequences lowered the signal-to-noise ratio. Fewer insertions were carried by abundant cord blood beta clonotypes; a weaker similar trend was observed in young adult naive repertoires, while no such trend was observed in memory repertoires.

Its CDR3 holds 15 amino acids, cysteine through phenylalanine. Kept here is only the CDR3 DNA, which spans 45 bases and is read in frame from base 1. In the germline V gene, CDR1 corresponds to MDHEN and CDR2 to SYDVKM. The germline V end is reduced by 6 bases and the J end by 2 bases; junction bases left unmatched: 8. Libraries were prepared through 5' RACE. TCRdb lists the instrument as Illumina HiSeq 2000. A universal primer binding site was introduced by template switching, and a unique molecular identifier was present in the final cDNA, enabling accurate counting of TCR cDNA molecules. Specific primers in the conserved constant-segment region were used to synthesize first-strand cDNA for the TCR alpha and beta chains. To control for contamination, every cDNA library carried two barcodes: a SMART-Mk sample barcode plus Illumina barcodes. TruSeq adapter sequences, together with Illumina sample barcodes, were added in two successive PCR steps. Sequencing of the TCR alpha and beta cDNA libraries was done on the Illumina HiSeq platform using custom primers. On the study's bioinformatics: MiGEC was used to process raw reads and extract unique molecular identifiers, and MiXCR was used to find CDR3 positions. Recombination models were inferred per individual with the repgenHMM and IGoR tools using an EM algorithm. Shared clonotypes were analyzed with the tcR package in R, and sharing was normalized by the product of cloneset sizes. To study raw recombination free of thymic and clonal selection effects, out-of-frame nonproductive sequences were analyzed. The public reads were run again by TCRdb, first through fastp at Q25 and then through MiXCR, and only productive beta chains were kept. For every CDR3 protein sequence, its rows merge into one entry that carries the most common genes and DNA. Clone size and V and J calls follow TCRdb, not the original study. The sample table shows approximately 590,000 distinct CDR3 sequences, and approximately 10% are seen once. The top ten hold 2.5% to 3% of the sample.

Every donor in the study was a healthy Caucasian. The twin cohort consisted of three pairs of female monozygotic twins, all aged about 18 to 30 years. Peripheral blood mononuclear cells were the source from which RNA for the TCR libraries was isolated. These records were also assigned to another study, of yellow fever vaccine responses in identical twins. In that second paper, the authors write: The authors reported that the T cell response to vaccination in identical twins appeared partly convergent and partly personalized. The study precisely tracked vaccine-responding T cell clones in identical twins.

Sequencing input: PBMCs. The sequence links TRBV28 to TRBJ2-7, with 9 bases matching TRBD1. This TCR was sampled from a woman under 30 in good health. CDR3 region: CASSPRWDRAYEQYF. The sequenced DNA: TGTGCCAGCAGCCCACGGTGGGACAGGGCCTACGAGCAGTACTTC.